The following is a TCR beta chain sequence with its context. These data belong to a study of blood T cell repertoires in COVID-19. On the study more broadly: Italy, Spain and the United States were the sources of the convalescent and acute COVID-19 samples. From T cells, B-cell-depleted T cells, or PBMCs came the material, which was cDNA or gDNA.

In the authors' workflow: Estimates of nucleated cell counts were drawn from the amplification of reference gene primers. Profiling relied on immunoSEQ multiplex PCR, and the TCRdb table lists in-frame clones only, not all of them. Clone size and the V and J calls come from that table; the DNA yielded D and trimming. The sample has approximately 61,000 clones; 83% are singletons. The CDR3 is 16 residues long. The ends lost 7 bases at V and 2 bases at J; junction bases unmatched: 8. Germline V gene data show CDR1 as SEHNR and CDR2 as FQNEAQ (reference sequence). Patients from Seattle were sampled longitudinally, starting during active infection.

The receptor's source is a man over 45 with COVID-19, enrolled during active disease. The sequenced material came from peripheral blood. The gene calls are TRBV7-9 and TRBJ2-2, with 9 bases matching TRBD2. CDR3 residues: CASTSSGAPNTGELFF. In nucleotides, the CDR3 is TGTGCCAGCACCTCTAGCGGGGCCCCTAACACCGGGGAGCTGTTTTTT. The full variable domain, with the rest looked up from reference TRBV7-9 and TRBJ2-2, is DTGVSQNPRHKITKRGQNVTFRCDPISEHNRLYWYRQTLGQGPEFLTYFQNEAQLEKSRLLSDRFSAERPKGSFSTLEIQRTEQGDSAMYLCASTSSGAPNTGELFFGEGSRLTVL.